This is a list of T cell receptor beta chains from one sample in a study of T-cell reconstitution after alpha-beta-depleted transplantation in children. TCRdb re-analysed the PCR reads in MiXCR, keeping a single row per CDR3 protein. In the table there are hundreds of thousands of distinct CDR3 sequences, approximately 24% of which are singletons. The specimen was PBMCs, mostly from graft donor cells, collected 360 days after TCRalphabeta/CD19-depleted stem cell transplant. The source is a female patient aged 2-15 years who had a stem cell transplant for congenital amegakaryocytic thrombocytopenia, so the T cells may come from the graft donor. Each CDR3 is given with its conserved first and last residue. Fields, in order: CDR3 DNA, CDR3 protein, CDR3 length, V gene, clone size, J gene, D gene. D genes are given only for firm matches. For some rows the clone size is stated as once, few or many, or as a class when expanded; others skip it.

TGTGCCAGCTCACCAGACAGGGGGAACTACGAGCAGTACTTC CASSPDRGNYEQYF 14 TRBV18 - TRBJ2-7 TRBD1
TGCGCCAGCAGCCAAACAGTCGACAGGGGGCCACGGGAGCTGTTTTTT CASSQTVDRGPRELFF 16 TRBV4-1 - TRBJ2-2 TRBD1
TGTGCCAGCAGTTACAAATTTCCCCTCTACAATGAGCAGTTCTTC CASSYKFPLYNEQFF 15 TRBV6-5 - TRBJ2-1 -
TGTGCCAGCAGCTTAACCGAGGGAAATCAGCCCCAGCATTTT CASSLTEGNQPQHF 14 TRBV11-2 few TRBJ1-5 -
TGCGCCAGCAGCTTGGAAGATTACAATGAGCAGTTCTTC CASSLEDYNEQFF 13 TRBV5-1 - TRBJ2-1 -
TGCAGTGTCCTAAATACAGGGTTGGCCTACGAGCAGTACTTC CSVLNTGLAYEQYF 14 TRBV20-1 few TRBJ2-7 -
TGCGCCAGCAGCCTCCCGGTCGGGGAGCTGTTTTTT CASSLPVGELFF 12 TRBV4-1 many TRBJ2-2 -
TGCAGCGTTCGGGAGGGGACTGGGTCACCCCTCCACTTT CSVREGTGSPLHF 13 TRBV29-1 - TRBJ1-6 -
TGTGCCAGCAACCGAGAGAGGGGACACCACGAGCAGTACTTC CASNRERGHHEQYF 14 TRBV2 few TRBJ2-7 -
TGCAGTGCTTTGGCCGGGACTAGCGGGACACGTCCCTACAATGAGCAGTTCTTC CSALAGTSGTRPYNEQFF 18 TRBV20-1 - TRBJ2-1 TRBD2
TGTGCCAGCAGTTATCTGAGGATGAACACTGAAGCTTTCTTT CASSYLRMNTEAFF 14 TRBV6-5 - TRBJ1-1 -
TGTGCCAGCAGCCCCCGGGACCCCTTCAATATGCTCTATGGCTACACCTTC CASSPRDPFNMLYGYTF 17 TRBV7-9 few TRBJ1-2 -
TGCGCCAGCAGCTTGTCTGGGACAGGGACCGGACCTATCACAGATACGCAGTATTTT CASSLSGTGTGPITDTQYF 19 TRBV5-1 few TRBJ2-3 TRBD1
TGTGCCAGCAGCGTCAGCGGGAGGGGCTACAATGAGCAGTTCTTC CASSVSGRGYNEQFF 15 TRBV11-2 - TRBJ2-1 TRBD2
TGCGCCAGCAGCCGGGACAGGGTCGGAAAACTGTTTTTT CASSRDRVGKLFF 13 TRBV4-1 few TRBJ1-4 TRBD1
TGCGCCAGCAGCTTAAAAGGTTTTAGCACCGGGGAGCTGTTTTTT CASSLKGFSTGELFF 15 TRBV5-1 few TRBJ2-2 -
TGTGCCAGCAGCTTAGCGCAGGGCAGATCCTACGAGCAGTACTTC CASSLAQGRSYEQYF 15 TRBV7-6 - TRBJ2-7 -
TGTGCCAGCAGTTTGCCTAGCGGGGGGGCCAGATACGAGCAGTACTTC CASSLPSGGARYEQYF 16 TRBV12-3/TRBV12-4 many TRBJ2-7 TRBD2
TGTGCCAGCACCTGGGACTTCTACACAGATACGCAGTATTTT CASTWDFYTDTQYF 14 TRBV12-3/TRBV12-4 few TRBJ2-3 -
TGTGCCAGCCTGTCATCAAGGGGCCCGAAGACTGAAGCTTTCTTT CASLSSRGPKTEAFF 15 TRBV28 - TRBJ1-1 -
TGTGCCAGCAGGGATCGGTCAGGGCCCTACAATGAGCAGTTCTTC CASRDRSGPYNEQFF 15 TRBV7-9 many TRBJ2-1 -
TGTGCCAGCAGTTTACCTCTAACGTACGAGCAGTACTTC CASSLPLTYEQYF 13 TRBV28 few TRBJ2-7 -
TGTGCCAGCAGCCAAGAGTCGCTCTTGGGGACTACCGTAAGCACCGGGGAGCTGTTTTTT CASSQESLLGTTVSTGELFF 20 TRBV3-1 - TRBJ2-2 TRBD2
TGTGCCAGCAAGGCGGGGGTTATAACCACCTACAATGAGCAGTTCTTC CASKAGVITTYNEQFF 16 TRBV12-3/TRBV12-4 few TRBJ2-1 TRBD2
TGTGCCAGCAGCGAGGGCGGGAGCCTCCAAGAGACCCAGTACTTC CASSEGGSLQETQYF 15 TRBV5-4 - TRBJ2-5 TRBD2
TGTGCCAGCAGTTACTTTCCAGGGCGGGGAACTAACTATGGCTACACCTTC CASSYFPGRGTNYGYTF 17 TRBV6-5 - TRBJ1-2 -
TGTGCCAGCAGTTCTAGCGGGGGCTCCTACGAGCAGTACTTC CASSSSGGSYEQYF 14 TRBV28 many TRBJ2-7 TRBD2
TGCAGCGTTGGTGGGCCAGGGGACCCGAACACTGAAGCTTTCTTT CSVGGPGDPNTEAFF 15 TRBV29-1 - TRBJ1-1 -
TGCAGCGTTGGAAAGACAGGAACTAGCACAGATACGCAGTATTTT CSVGKTGTSTDTQYF 15 TRBV29-1 few TRBJ2-3 -
TGTGCCAGCAGTTTCGCGCGGGGTAATGAGCAGTTCTTC CASSFARGNEQFF 13 TRBV12-3/TRBV12-4 - TRBJ2-1 -
TGCAGTGCTGGGGGTGGAAATGAGCAGTTCTTC CSAGGGNEQFF 11 TRBV20-1 many TRBJ2-1 -
TGTGCCAGCAGCCAAGGCGGAGTCACTGAAGCTTTCTTT CASSQGGVTEAFF 13 TRBV3-1 many TRBJ1-1 -
TGTGCCAGCAGGGAAACAGGGGGCACAGATACGCAGTATTTT CASRETGGTDTQYF 14 TRBV7-2 few TRBJ2-3 TRBD1
TGCAGTGCTAGACAAAGGGGGGAGCAGTTCTTC CSARQRGEQFF 11 TRBV20-1 - TRBJ2-1 -
TGTGCCAGCAGTCTAACTCATTCAGGGAATGAGCAGTTCTTC CASSLTHSGNEQFF 14 TRBV12-3/TRBV12-4 - TRBJ2-1 -
TGCGCCAGCAGCCAAGGGACAGGGATCTCCTACAATGAGCAGTTCTTC CASSQGTGISYNEQFF 16 TRBV4-3 - TRBJ2-1 TRBD1
TGTGCCAGCAGCAAACAGGGATCTGGAAACACCATATATTTT CASSKQGSGNTIYF 14 TRBV28 few TRBJ1-3 -
TGTGCCAGCAGTCCGGGACCCCATCTAAGTCAAGAGACCCAGTACTTC CASSPGPHLSQETQYF 16 TRBV12-3/TRBV12-4 - TRBJ2-5 -
TGTGCCAGCAGTTTATCAACCACTGGCCGCTACGAGCAGTACTTC CASSLSTTGRYEQYF 15 TRBV27 - TRBJ2-7 -
TGTGCCAGCAGCTCCCTTGAGGCGAGGGACGACTCCTACGAGCAGTACTTC CASSSLEARDDSYEQYF 17 TRBV7-6 - TRBJ2-7 -
TGCGCCAGCAGCCAACAGGGACTCAATAATTCACCCCTCCACTTT CASSQQGLNNSPLHF 15 TRBV4-1 - TRBJ1-6 -
TGTGCCAGCTCCAACCGGGAATACGAGAGGGAAAAACTGTTTTTT CASSNREYEREKLFF 15 TRBV18 - TRBJ1-4 -
TGCAGCGTTGAAGGGCCTTTTCTAGCGAACTCCTACAATGAGCAGTTCTTC CSVEGPFLANSYNEQFF 17 TRBV29-1 many TRBJ2-1 -
TGTGCCTGGAGTACACGGGTGACCCAGTACTTC CAWSTRVTQYF 11 TRBV30 few TRBJ2-5 -
TGTGCCAGCAGCCTGGTAGGAGGGCTCACAGATACGCAGTATTTT CASSLVGGLTDTQYF 15 TRBV12-3/TRBV12-4 few TRBJ2-3 -